A selection of T cell receptor beta chains follows, all from one sample in a study of cytomegalovirus exposure and HLA in healthy donors. Libraries were prepared by immunoSEQ multiplex PCR; TCRdb keeps only in-frame clonotypes and omits some of them. Of hundreds of thousands of clones listed, just over 70% are singletons. The sample taken for sequencing was PBMCs. Every receptor here comes from a female donor in good health and CMV-seronegative. Each CDR3 is given with its conserved first and last residue. A D gene is named only where the DNA matches it firmly. Clone size is shown for a subset of rows, as once, few, many or a class of expanded clone.

D: .
size: .
V: TRBV19
J: TRBJ1-5
CDR3: CASRNRWAYSNQPQHF
DNA: TGTGCCAGTAGGAATCGGTGGGCCTATAGCAATCAGCCCCAGCATTTT

D: TRBD1
size: .
V: TRBV23-1
J: TRBJ2-2
CDR3: CARDRENGELFF
DNA: TGCGCCAGGGACAGGGAAAACGGGGAGCTGTTTTTT

D: TRBD2
size: .
V: TRBV11-2
J: TRBJ2-1
CDR3: CASSLGLAEGNEQFF
DNA: TGTGCCAGCAGCTTAGGGCTAGCGGAAGGGAATGAGCAGTTCTTC

D: TRBD2
size: .
V: TRBV9
J: TRBJ2-1
CDR3: CASSVGLAGPNEQFF
DNA: TGTGCCAGCAGCGTAGGTCTAGCGGGACCCAATGAGCAGTTCTTC

D: .
size: .
V: TRBV28
J: TRBJ2-5
CDR3: CASSFPGSAWGDDQETQYF
DNA: TGTGCCAGCAGTTTTCCGGGCTCGGCATGGGGGGATGACCAAGAGACCCAGTACTTC

D: TRBD1
size: .
V: TRBV7-2
J: TRBJ2-1
CDR3: CASSWDRSNEQFF
DNA: TGTGCCAGCAGCTGGGACAGGTCTAATGAGCAGTTCTTC

D: .
size: few
V: TRBV27
J: TRBJ1-2
CDR3: CASSLTWWQGGGYTF
DNA: TGTGCCAGCAGTTTAACCTGGTGGCAGGGAGGTGGCTACACCTTC

D: .
size: few
V: TRBV5-1
J: TRBJ1-1
CDR3: CASSPRGFPGGGTEAFF
DNA: TGCGCCAGCAGCCCCCGGGGGTTTCCAGGAGGAGGCACTGAAGCTTTCTTT

D: .
size: .
V: TRBV7-7
J: TRBJ2-1
CDR3: CASSLDGPGNEQFF
DNA: TGTGCCAGCAGCTTAGATGGGCCCGGTAATGAGCAGTTCTTC

D: .
size: once
V: TRBV11-1
J: TRBJ2-6
CDR3: CASSLSAGLSGANVLTF
DNA: TGTGCCAGCAGCTTATCTGCGGGCCTCTCTGGGGCCAACGTCCTGACTTTC

D: .
size: once
V: TRBV7-2
J: TRBJ2-1
CDR3: CASSLARLSNEQFF
DNA: TGTGCCAGCAGCTTAGCGCGCTTGTCGAATGAGCAGTTCTTC

D: TRBD2
size: .
V: TRBV5-1
J: TRBJ2-3
CDR3: CASSLNTAGGAQYF
DNA: TGCGCCAGCAGCTTGAATACTGCGGGAGGGGCGCAGTATTTT

D: .
size: .
V: TRBV6-5
J: TRBJ1-6
CDR3: CASSITGMVNSPLHF
DNA: TGTGCCAGCAGTATTACAGGGATGGTGAATTCACCCCTCCACTTT

D: .
size: .
V: TRBV7-6
J: TRBJ2-1
CDR3: CASSTPSQGDEQFF
DNA: TGTGCCAGCAGCACACCTTCCCAGGGTGATGAGCAGTTCTTC

D: .
size: .
V: TRBV29-1
J: TRBJ1-2
CDR3: CSVGGGLGYTF
DNA: TGCAGCGTTGGCGGGGGGCTCGGCTACACCTTC

D: .
size: .
V: TRBV28
J: TRBJ1-2
CDR3: CASSLLTAYGYTF
DNA: TGTGCCAGCAGTTTATTGACAGCTTATGGCTACACCTTC

D: TRBD1
size: .
V: TRBV9
J: TRBJ1-1
CDR3: CASSSPRGGPLNTEAFF
DNA: TGTGCCAGCAGCTCCCCCCGAGGGGGCCCGTTGAACACTGAAGCTTTCTTT

D: .
size: .
V: TRBV9
J: TRBJ2-4
CDR3: CASSEGGANNPIQYF
DNA: TGTGCCAGCAGCGAAGGGGGGGCCAATAATCCCATTCAGTACTTC

D: .
size: .
V: TRBV6-5
J: TRBJ1-3
CDR3: CASSYRGPGNTIYF
DNA: TGTGCCAGCAGTTACCGGGGTCCTGGAAACACCATATATTTT

D: .
size: .
V: TRBV27
J: TRBJ1-4
CDR3: CASSLRRGEKLFF
DNA: TGTGCCAGCAGTTTACGCAGGGGCGAAAAACTGTTTTTT

D: TRBD1
size: .
V: TRBV9
J: TRBJ2-1
CDR3: CASSPGTASYNEQFF
DNA: TGTGCCAGCAGCCCCGGGACAGCTTCCTACAATGAGCAGTTCTTC

D: .
size: few
V: TRBV7-2
J: TRBJ2-2
CDR3: CASSLQRDTGELFF
DNA: TGTGCCAGCAGCTTGCAGCGGGACACCGGGGAGCTGTTTTTT

D: TRBD2
size: few
V: TRBV4-1
J: TRBJ2-1
CDR3: CASSQGLAGENEQFF
DNA: TGCGCCAGCAGCCAAGGACTAGCGGGAGAGAATGAGCAGTTCTTC